What follows is one TCR beta chain and its context. This sample is part of a study of blood T cell repertoires in COVID-19. Study background: From the United States, Italy and Spain came samples of acute and convalescent COVID-19.

The table came from immunoSEQ multiplex PCR; TCRdb's copy has only in-frame clones and leaves some out. The sample yields under 150,000 clones, approximately 90% seen once. The source is a woman in her sixties or seventies who had recovered from COVID-19. Sequencing input: peripheral blood.

CDR3 sequence: CASHPGGRNLHF. Here the CDR3 DNA reads TGTGCCAGCCACCCCGGGGGGCGCAACCTCCACTTT. V is TRBV28 and J is TRBJ1-6; D perhaps matches TRBD1 (6 bases). V was cut by 8 bases and J by 15 bases, with 17 bases left in between. The CDR3 runs to 12 residues. Germline V gene sequence: CDR1 MDHEN, CDR2 SYDVKM.